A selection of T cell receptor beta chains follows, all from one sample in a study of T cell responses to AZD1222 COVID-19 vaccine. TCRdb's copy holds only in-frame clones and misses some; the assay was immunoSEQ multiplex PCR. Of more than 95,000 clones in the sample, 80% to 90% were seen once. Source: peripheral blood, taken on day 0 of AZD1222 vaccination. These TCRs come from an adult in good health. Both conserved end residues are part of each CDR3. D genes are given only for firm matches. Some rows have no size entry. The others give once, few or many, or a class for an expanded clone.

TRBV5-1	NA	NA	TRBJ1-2	TGCGCCAGCAGCCTCGGGTTGCTATATGGCTACACCTTC	CASSLGLLYGYTF
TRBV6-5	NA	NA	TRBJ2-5	TGTGCCAGCAGTTACAACAGGAAAGAGACCCAGTACTTC	CASSYNRKETQYF
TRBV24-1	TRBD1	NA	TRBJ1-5	TGTGCCACCAGTGCAGGGGGAAATCAGCCCCAGCATTTT	CATSAGGNQPQHF
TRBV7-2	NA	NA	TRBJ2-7	TGTGCCAGCAGCTTATCAGGGGTCTCCTACGAGCAGTACTTC	CASSLSGVSYEQYF
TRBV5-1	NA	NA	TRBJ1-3	TGCGCCAGCAGTCCCGAAGTTGGGATTCCTTCTGGAAACACCATATATTTT	CASSPEVGIPSGNTIYF
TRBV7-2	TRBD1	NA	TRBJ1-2	TGTGCCAGCAGCGCACGGACAGGGGTCGGGAACTATGGCTACACCTTC	CASSARTGVGNYGYTF
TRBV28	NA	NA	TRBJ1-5	TGTGCCAGCAGTCCCGGTGGGGACTGGAGTCAGCCCCAGCATTTT	CASSPGGDWSQPQHF
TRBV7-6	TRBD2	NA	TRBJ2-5	TGTGCCAGCAGCTTAGCTAGCGGGAGGGCCGGGGAGACCCAGTACTTC	CASSLASGRAGETQYF
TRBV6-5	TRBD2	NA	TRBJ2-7	TGTGCCAGCAGGGGACTAGCGACCTCCTACGAGCAGTACTTC	CASRGLATSYEQYF
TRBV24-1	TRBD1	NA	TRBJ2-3	TGTGCCACCAGTGATCCCGCCCGGGACAGCGGACACACAGATACGCAGTATTTT	CATSDPARDSGHTDTQYF
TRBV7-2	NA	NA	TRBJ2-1	TGTGCCAGCGCCAAGGGGAGCTCCTACAATGAGCAGTTCTTC	CASAKGSSYNEQFF
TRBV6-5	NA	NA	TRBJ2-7	TGTGCCAGCAGTAGCGGGTTCCGCTACGAGCAGTACTTC	CASSSGFRYEQYF
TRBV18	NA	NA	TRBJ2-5	TGTGCCAGCTCACTTACAGGGAGCCCTAAAGAGACCCAGTACTTC	CASSLTGSPKETQYF
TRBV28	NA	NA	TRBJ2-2	TGTGCCAGCACCCCCGGAGATCACACCGGGGAGCTGTTTTTT	CASTPGDHTGELFF
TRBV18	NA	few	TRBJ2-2	TGTGCCAGCCTCCGAATAGCGACTCGAGGCACCGGGGAGCTGTTTTTT	CASLRIATRGTGELFF
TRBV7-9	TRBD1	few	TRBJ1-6	TGTGCCAGCAGCCCTACAGGGGGCGCGGGTTCACCCCTCCACTTT	CASSPTGGAGSPLHF
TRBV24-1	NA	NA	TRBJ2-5	TGTGCCACCAGTGACCGCTGGGCGGAGACCCAGTACTTC	CATSDRWAETQYF
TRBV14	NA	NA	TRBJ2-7	TGTGCCAGCCGGTCAGGACTCTTCACGGGCGAGCAGTACTTC	CASRSGLFTGEQYF
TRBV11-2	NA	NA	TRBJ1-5	TGTGCCAGCAGCTTACAAAGCAATCAGCCCCAGCATTTT	CASSLQSNQPQHF
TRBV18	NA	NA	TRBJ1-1	TGTGCCAGCTCATCGCAAGGGACTGAAGCTTTCTTT	CASSSQGTEAFF
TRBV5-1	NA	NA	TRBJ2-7	TGCGCCAGCAGCTTCCATGGGTACAGGCGCGAGCAGTACTTC	CASSFHGYRREQYF
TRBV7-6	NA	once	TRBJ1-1	TGTGCCAGCAGCTTGGGGCAGAACACTGAAGCTTTCTTT	CASSLGQNTEAFF
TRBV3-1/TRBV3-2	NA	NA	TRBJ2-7	TGTGCCAGCAGCCCTAGGGACGGGGGAGAGCAGTACTTC	CASSPRDGGEQYF
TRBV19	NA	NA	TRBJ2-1	TGTGCCAGTAGTAACCTAGCTGGGGATGAGCAGTTCTTC	CASSNLAGDEQFF
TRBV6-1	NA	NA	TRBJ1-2	TGTGCCAGCAGTGAAGATGGGAGGCAGTACTATGGCTACACCTTC	CASSEDGRQYYGYTF
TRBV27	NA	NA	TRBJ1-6	TGTGCCAGCAGTTTATGTTGGGTGAGGCCCACTGGGATTTCACCCCTCCACTTT	CASSLCWVRPTGISPLHF
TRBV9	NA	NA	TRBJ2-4	TGTGCCAGCAGCGTATCCGGGAGATGGGCCAAAAACATTCAGTACTTC	CASSVSGRWAKNIQYF
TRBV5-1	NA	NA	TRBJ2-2	TGCGCCAGCAGAATCGTTACCGGGGAGCTGTTTTTT	CASRIVTGELFF
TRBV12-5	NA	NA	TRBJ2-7	TGTGCTAGTGGTTTCATCCCGCGGGGTGGCTCCTACGAGCAGTACTTC	CASGFIPRGGSYEQYF